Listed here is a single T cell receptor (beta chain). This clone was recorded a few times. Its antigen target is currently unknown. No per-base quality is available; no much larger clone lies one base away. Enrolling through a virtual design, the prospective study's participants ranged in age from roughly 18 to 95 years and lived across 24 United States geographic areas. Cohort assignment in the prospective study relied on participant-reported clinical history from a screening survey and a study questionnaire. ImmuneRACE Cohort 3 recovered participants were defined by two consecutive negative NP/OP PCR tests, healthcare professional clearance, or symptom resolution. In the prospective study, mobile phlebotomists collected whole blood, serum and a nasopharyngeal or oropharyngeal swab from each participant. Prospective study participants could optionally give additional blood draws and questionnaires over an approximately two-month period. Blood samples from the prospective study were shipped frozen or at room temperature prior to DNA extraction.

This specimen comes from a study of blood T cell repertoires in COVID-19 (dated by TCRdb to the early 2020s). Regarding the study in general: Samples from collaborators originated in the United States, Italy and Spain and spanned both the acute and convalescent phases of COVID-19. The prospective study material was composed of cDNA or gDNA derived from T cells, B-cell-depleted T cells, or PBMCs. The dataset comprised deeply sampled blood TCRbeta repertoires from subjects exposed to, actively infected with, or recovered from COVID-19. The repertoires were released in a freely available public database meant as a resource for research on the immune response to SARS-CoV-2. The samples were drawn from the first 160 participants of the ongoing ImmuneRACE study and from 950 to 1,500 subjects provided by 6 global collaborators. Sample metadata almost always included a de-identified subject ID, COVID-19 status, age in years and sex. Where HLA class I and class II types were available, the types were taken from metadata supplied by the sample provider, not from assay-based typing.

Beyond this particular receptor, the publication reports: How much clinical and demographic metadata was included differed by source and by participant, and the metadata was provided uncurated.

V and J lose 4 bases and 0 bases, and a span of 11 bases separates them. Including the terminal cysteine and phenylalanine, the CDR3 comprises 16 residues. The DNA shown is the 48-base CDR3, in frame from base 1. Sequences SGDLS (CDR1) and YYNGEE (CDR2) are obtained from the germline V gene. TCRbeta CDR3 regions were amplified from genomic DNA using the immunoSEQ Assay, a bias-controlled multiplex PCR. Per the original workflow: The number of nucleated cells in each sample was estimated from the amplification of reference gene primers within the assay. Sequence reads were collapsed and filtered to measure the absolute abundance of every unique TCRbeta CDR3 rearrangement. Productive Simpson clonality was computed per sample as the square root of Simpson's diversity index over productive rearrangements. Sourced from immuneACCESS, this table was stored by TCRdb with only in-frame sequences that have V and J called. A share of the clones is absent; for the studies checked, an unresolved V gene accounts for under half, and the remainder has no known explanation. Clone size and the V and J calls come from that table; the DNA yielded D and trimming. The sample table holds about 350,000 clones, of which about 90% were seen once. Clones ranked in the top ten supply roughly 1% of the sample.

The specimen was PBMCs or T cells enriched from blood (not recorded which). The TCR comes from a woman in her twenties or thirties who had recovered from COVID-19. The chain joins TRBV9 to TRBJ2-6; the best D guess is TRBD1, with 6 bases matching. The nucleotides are TGTGCCAGCAGCTCTGACAGGAGCTCTGGGGCCAACGTCCTGACTTTC. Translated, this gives CASSSDRSSGANVLTF.